This TCR beta chain was retrieved from a study of shared clonotypes between healthy human individuals (dated by TCRdb to about 2020). The study in broad terms: The cohort comprised a couple of women and a few men aged 18 to 49 years. Per donor, three plates each were used for CD4 naive and CD4 memory, two for CD8 naive, and one for CD8 memory. Libraries were prepared and TCR repertoires were sequenced by different laboratories using diverse techniques, in order to increase sequencing depth and limit assay-specific biases. Each donor's leukapheresis produced roughly between roughly 0.9 and 9 billion PBMCs. To estimate repertoire size and how much clonotype sharing occurs between individuals, the study deeply sequenced the blood TCR repertoires of five healthy adults. The paper's findings and limits, for the study overall: Pairwise subsampling led to the expectation that sequencing depth would affect the degree of clonotype sharing among donors. Estimated clonotype richness was generally larger for naive than for memory subsets. Clonotypes shared by all four sorted-subset donors showed higher generation probabilities than non-shared clonotypes. Rarefaction of sorted-subset datasets indicated incomplete sequencing despite the large sequencing depth. Because the study included only a small number of donors, the genetic and exposure-history diversity represented was limited. Across several donors, roughly 5.4% of naive CD4, 3% to 3.5% of naive CD8, about 2.3% of memory CD4, and 0.4% of memory CD8 clonotypes were shared. Sampling was restricted to blood, and TCR repertoires in tissue are likely to differ from TCR repertoires in blood.

The donors were healthy, HIV-negative adults who had no recently reported acute infections or vaccinations. All donors were Caucasian adults living in Nashville, Tennessee, USA. CD4+ T cells were enriched by magnetic negative selection, after which naive cells were positively selected on CD45RA and the negative fraction was taken as the memory subset. Blood was collected by leukapheresis, and PBMCs were isolated by Ficoll-Histopaque density gradient centrifugation and then cryopreserved in liquid nitrogen vapor phase. Purity and quantity of every magnetically sorted T cell population were checked by analytical flow cytometry. Genomic DNA was isolated from every sorted fraction and measured by UV absorbance on a Nanodrop 2000c. Concerning this clone itself: Its antigen is still unknown. Base qualities are not recorded, but no much larger clone differs from it by a single base.

Using the deep immunoSEQ assay, TCR CDR3 regions were amplified from genomic DNA by multiplex PCR. For each cell subset, the extracted genomic DNA was distributed evenly across all wells of several immunoSEQ 96-well plates, and each plate served as one replicate. For sorted subsets, 200 to 250 ng of genomic DNA, equivalent to 25,000 to 35,000 T cell genomes, went into each replicate PCR. Purified libraries were measured with a Qubit 3.0 fluorometer, size-checked on a Bioanalyzer 2100, and measured again with the KAPA Library Quantification kit. Every immunoSEQ 96-well plate was sequenced on a dedicated single-read 150-cycle Illumina NextSeq 550 flow cell. The authors processed their data as follows. Because only junctional sequences without quality scores were contained in the immunoSEQ output, filtering matching that applied to full-length reads could not be performed. To assign V/J genes and CDR3, sequences were annotated using PyIR, a Python wrapper for IgBLAST v1.9, with IMGT germline references. Reads with weak V/J assignments (E-value above 1e-6), missing CDR3, stop codons, out-of-frame junctions, or ambiguous translated residues were removed. V3J clonotypes were defined by identical inferred V gene, J gene, and CDR3 amino acid sequence. Percentage overlap between repertoires was calculated by dividing the number of shared unique clonotypes by the size of the smaller repertoire. RTK rarefaction, the Chao1 estimator, and Recon v2.1 estimates of unobserved clonotypes were used to assess repertoire richness. OLGA was used to compute generation probabilities for all TCRbeta clonotypes that the gDNA method yielded from four donors. TCRdb's version of the immuneACCESS table is confined to in-frame rearrangements and falls short of the full clone set. An unresolved V gene accounts for under half of the shortfall where checked; the remainder is of unknown origin. The V and J calls and the clone size are those of that table, but D and trimming were determined from the DNA. A total of 2 million to 2.5 million clones appear in this sample, just over 90% of them only once. Of the sample, about 0.37% falls within the top ten clones.

The source of this sequence is a man between 18 and 35 years old in good health. Some clones in this sample may be carry-over from other donors' samples. The sequenced sample consisted of naive CD4+ T cells from PBMCs. This sample's cell subset or site label indicates: CD45RA+ positively selected.

The sequenced DNA is TGTGCCAGCAGCGTAGCCGGACTCACCTCTGGAAACACCATATATTTT. The encoded protein is CASSVAGLTSGNTIYF. Recombination joined TRBV9 with TRBJ1-3; the D gene cannot be resolved reliably. Including cysteine and phenylalanine, the CDR3 has 16 amino acids. CDR3 DNA only is kept here, 48 bases in frame from base 1. Cut back by 0 bases and 0 bases, the V and J ends lie 10 bases apart. Sequences SGDLS (CDR1) and YYNGEE (CDR2) are obtained from the germline V gene. Reference TRBV9 and TRBJ1-3 genes cover what lies past the CDR3, so the full variable domain is DSGVTQTPKHLITATGQRVTLRCSPRSGDLSVYWYQQSLDQGLQFLIQYYNGEERAKGNILERFSAQQFPDLHSELNLSSLELGDSALYFCASSVAGLTSGNTIYFGEGSWLTVV.